The 6 T cell receptor beta chains below all came from one sample that was sequenced in a study of T cell repertoires in cytomegalovirus infection. TCRdb recomputed calls from the reads with MiXCR, one row per CDR3 protein. The sample gives roughly 920,000 distinct CDR3 sequences, roughly 31% of which show up once; 13% is in the top ten. These receptors have no known antigen. The sample consisted of cultured CD8+ T cells from PBMCs, taken from culture after CMV antigen stimulation. The receptors here all came from a human donor in good health (CMV status not recorded). Some clones in this sample may be carry-over from other donors' samples.

This clonotype was seen ten or more times. V gene TRBV7-8 combines with J gene TRBJ2-7, with D hard to call. Germline CDR1 and CDR2: SGHVS and FQNEAQ. The CDR3 is 13 residues long. With 5 bases removed from V and 5 bases from J, the gap between germline ends came to 13 bases. CDR3 nucleotides: TGTGCCAGCAGCCCACCAGAAGTCGACGAGCAGTACTTC. Protein product: CASSPPEVDEQYF.

On this clonotype itself: This sequence may be a read error, since a much larger clone differs from it by one base. Here the CDR3 DNA reads TGTACCAGCAGCTCTAGCGGGGGCCCAAGAGGGACCCAGTACTTC. Translation: CTSSSSGGPRGTQYF. V usage is TRBV7-9 and J usage is TRBJ2-5; TRBD2 matches 10 bases. The CDR3 is 15 residues long. In germline, CDR1 is SEHNR, CDR2 FQNEAQ (reference sequence).

This clonotype turned up a few times. The rearrangement uses TRBV5-4 and TRBJ2-1; the D is unclear. The V end was cut by 4 bases, the J end by 0 bases, with 17 bases between. Germline CDR1 SGHNT, CDR2 YYREEE (reference sequence). This CDR3 is 17 amino acids long. In DNA form, the CDR3 reads TGTGCCAGCAGCCCCCTTCTGGGGTCGAGCTCCTACAATGAGCAGTTCTTC. Translated: CASSPLLGSSSYNEQFF. Variable domain in full (rest from reference TRBV5-4 and TRBJ2-1): ETGVTQSPTHLIKTRGQQVTLRCSSQSGHNTVSWYQQALGQGPQFIFQYYREEENGRGNFPPRFSGLQFPNYSSELNVNALELDDSALYLCASSPLLGSSSYNEQFFGPGTRLTVL.

This clonotype was counted ten times or more. This sequence joins TRBV28 and TRBJ2-1; D may be TRBD2 (7 bases). The CDR3 has 14 amino acids. Germline values: CDR1 MDHEN, CDR2 SYDVKM. Trimming removed 6 bases at V and 6 bases at J, with 15 bases between. The CDR3 spells CASSLGGGLNEQFF. The CDR3 DNA follows: TGTGCCAGCAGCTTAGGGGGGGGTCTCAATGAGCAGTTCTTC.

The rearrangement joins TRBV7-9 to TRBJ2-1; 8 nucleotides line up with TRBD2. The CDR3 runs 16 residues. Germline values: CDR1 SEHNR, CDR2 FQNEAQ (reference sequence). The junction had 10 bases not matched to a gene; V was cut back by 4 bases and J by 5 bases. CDR3 DNA sequence: TGTGCCAGCAGCTCAAAGTCAAGCGGGGGAGACAATGAGCAGTTCTTC. Protein: CASSSKSSGGDNEQFF.

Comments on this clonotype: Since a much larger clone is just one base distant, this may be a read error. The chain is built from TRBV7-8 and TRBJ1-1, with a weak D call TRBD1 (6 bases). This CDR3 spans 15 amino acids. Per the germline V gene, CDR1 is SGHVS and CDR2 is FQNEAQ. In DNA form, the CDR3 reads TGTGCCAGCAGCTTGATCAGGGGCGCAAACACTGAAACTTTCTTT. Residues: CASSLIRGANTETFF.